This is a list of T cell receptor beta chains from one sample in a study of CD8 T cells in ankylosing spondylitis. TCRdb reprocessed the 5' RACE reads with MiXCR, giving one entry per CDR3 protein. Of around 130,000 distinct CDR3 sequences listed, roughly 6.6% are singletons. The sequenced material came from blood, either unsorted or a sorted T cell fraction (not recorded which). The receptors were gathered from a male donor with ankylosing spondylitis or in good health (not recorded which). Both conserved end residues are part of each CDR3. A D gene is named only where the DNA matches it firmly. The size entry is marked missing in some rows and otherwise reads once, few, many or a size class.

j_gene | len | d_gene | abundance | v_gene | CDR3nt | CDR3aa
TRBJ1-2 | 12 | - | many | TRBV20-1 | TGCAGTGCTATCCGGGACCAATGGGGCTACACCTTC | CSAIRDQWGYTF
TRBJ1-5 | 16 | - | many | TRBV27 | TGTGCCAGCAGTCCGCGTTCCCCGGACATCGGGACACCCCAGCATTTT | CASSPRSPDIGTPQHF
TRBJ2-5 | 14 | TRBD1 | many | TRBV5-1 | TGCGCCAGCAGCGAAGGACAGGGACAAGAGACCCAGTACTTC | CASSEGQGQETQYF
TRBJ2-1 | 15 | TRBD2 | many | TRBV7-2 | TGTGCCAGCAGCTTTAGCGGGGGGGGATACAATGAGCAGTTCTTC | CASSFSGGGYNEQFF
TRBJ2-6 | 15 | - | many | TRBV5-1 | TGCGCCAGCAGCCCTGGGGACTCTGGGGCCAACGTCCTGACTTTC | CASSPGDSGANVLTF
TRBJ1-5 | 16 | - | few | TRBV12-3/TRBV12-4 | TGTGCCAGCAGTTTAGGAAGGACAGACCTCTTTCAGCCCCAGCATTTT | CASSLGRTDLFQPQHF
TRBJ2-5 | 15 | TRBD1 | many | TRBV5-1 | TGCGCCAGCAGCTTGGCCGGGACAGGGAGAGAGACCCAGTACTTC | CASSLAGTGRETQYF
TRBJ1-1 | 14 | - | many | TRBV28 | TGTGCCAGCAGTTTAGCTCGGCTAAACACTGAAGCTTTCTTT | CASSLARLNTEAFF
TRBJ2-1 | 14 | - | many | TRBV7-3 | TGTGCCAGCAGCACGGCGAAGGGTTGGAATGAGCAGTTCTTC | CASSTAKGWNEQFF
TRBJ2-7 | 15 | - | few | TRBV7-2 | TGTGCCAGCAGCTTAGGTCAACCAGGTACCTACGAGCAGTACTTC | CASSLGQPGTYEQYF
TRBJ2-5 | 16 | TRBD1 | - | TRBV5-1 | TGCGCCAGCAGCGAGGGACAGATAACGCTCCAAGAGACCCAGTACTTC | CASSEGQITLQETQYF
TRBJ2-1 | 15 | - | many | TRBV12-3/TRBV12-4 | TGTGCCAGCAGTCCCGCGGGACTGCAATACAATGAGCAGTTCTTC | CASSPAGLQYNEQFF
TRBJ2-5 | 15 | TRBD1 | many | TRBV20-1 | TGCAGTGCTAAACCATTTGACAGGGGAAAAGAGACCCAGTACTTC | CSAKPFDRGKETQYF
TRBJ1-1 | 15 | TRBD1 | - | TRBV18 | TGTGCCAGCTCACTAGCAACAGGGGGTGCCACTGAAGCTTTCTTT | CASSLATGGATEAFF
TRBJ2-7 | 15 | TRBD2 | many | TRBV5-1 | TGCGCCAGCAGGCCTACCTCGGGACTAGCGGGTGAGCAGTACTTC | CASRPTSGLAGEQYF
TRBJ1-3 | 17 | - | many | TRBV7-2 | TGTGCCAGCAGCTTTCGGTTTGCTCAGAGCTCTGGAAACACCATATATTTT | CASSFRFAQSSGNTIYF
TRBJ1-3 | 14 | - | many | TRBV3-1 | TGTGCCAGCAGCCCCAGGGTGGTGGGAAACACCATATATTTT | CASSPRVVGNTIYF
TRBJ2-3 | 15 | - | - | TRBV5-6 | TGTGCCAGCAGCTTAAGGGGGGCCCACACAGATACGCAGTATTTT | CASSLRGAHTDTQYF
TRBJ2-7 | 14 | - | many | TRBV6-2/TRBV6-3 | TGTGCCAGCAGTTCCTACGGAGGGAACTACGAGCAGTACTTC | CASSSYGGNYEQYF
TRBJ1-5 | 13 | - | many | TRBV30 | TGTGCCTGTCAGGGCCAAACCAATCAGCCCCAGCATTTT | CACQGQTNQPQHF
TRBJ2-3 | 13 | TRBD2 | many | TRBV7-3 | TGTGCCAGCAGGTCGGGGGGGCAAGATACGCAGTATTTT | CASRSGGQDTQYF
TRBJ1-1 | 16 | TRBD1 | many | TRBV7-2 | TGTGCCAGCAGCTTACAGGCAGGGGGCGCGTACACTGAAGCTTTCTTT | CASSLQAGGAYTEAFF
TRBJ2-2 | 16 | TRBD2 | many | TRBV3-1 | TGTGCCAGCAGCCAAGGTCGGGGGGTTCGCACCGGGGAGCTGTTTTTT | CASSQGRGVRTGELFF
TRBJ2-3 | 16 | - | many | TRBV5-6 | TGTGCCAGCAGCGACGGCCCCAATTCTCCCCGAGATACGCAGTATTTT | CASSDGPNSPRDTQYF
TRBJ2-1 | 15 | TRBD2 | many | TRBV12-3/TRBV12-4 | TGTGCCAGCGCTATAGCGGGAGGCTCCTACAATGAGCAGTTCTTC | CASAIAGGSYNEQFF
TRBJ1-2 | 12 | TRBD1 | few | TRBV6-1 | TGTGCCAGCACCAGACAGGGGAATGGCTACACCTTC | CASTRQGNGYTF
TRBJ2-3 | 13 | - | many | TRBV29-1 | TGCAGCGCTAATGGGTACAGCACAGATACGCAGTATTTT | CSANGYSTDTQYF
TRBJ2-7 | 14 | - | many | TRBV5-1 | TGCGCCAGCAGCTCAGAAGGTCCCGCCTACGAGCAGTACTTC | CASSSEGPAYEQYF
TRBJ1-1 | 15 | TRBD1 | many | TRBV20-1 | TGCAGTGCTAGGTCCTTTGAACAGGGGGGCACTGAAGCTTTCTTT | CSARSFEQGGTEAFF
TRBJ1-4 | 14 | - | many | TRBV5-1 | TGCGCCAGCAGCCTCGGGGCCGCTGGGGAAAAACTGTTTTTT | CASSLGAAGEKLFF
TRBJ2-3 | 16 | TRBD2 | few | TRBV20-1 | TGCAGTCCCAAGGCGGGCGGGGGGACTAGCACAGATACGCAGTATTTT | CSPKAGGGTSTDTQYF
TRBJ2-3 | 19 | TRBD2 | many | TRBV6-1 | TGTGCCAGCAGCCCGGGACTAGCGGGAGGCCCGATCCTCACAGATACGCAGTATTTT | CASSPGLAGGPILTDTQYF
TRBJ2-1 | 15 | - | many | TRBV7-9 | TGTGCCAGCAGCTTATCCCAGGGACAATACAATGAGCAGTTCTTC | CASSLSQGQYNEQFF
TRBJ2-7 | 18 | TRBD1 | many | TRBV10-3 | TGTGCCATCAGTGAAACCCGGGTGACAGGGAATAGAAACGACGAGCAGTACTTC | CAISETRVTGNRNDEQYF
TRBJ2-2 | 15 | - | many | TRBV20-1 | TGCAGTGCCCGTGAGTTTAGATCGAACACCGGGGAGCTGTTTTTT | CSAREFRSNTGELFF
TRBJ2-1 | 13 | - | many | TRBV20-1 | TGCAGTGCCCCGATGCCCACCCGGAATGAGCAGTTCTTC | CSAPMPTRNEQFF
TRBJ2-7 | 13 | TRBD2 | many | TRBV7-2 | TGTGCCAGCGAGGGGAGGGTTACCTACGAGCAGTACTTC | CASEGRVTYEQYF
TRBJ2-1 | 16 | TRBD2 | many | TRBV11-2 | TGTGCCAGCAGCTCCAGACTAGCGGGGACCTACAATGAGCAGTTCTTC | CASSSRLAGTYNEQFF
TRBJ1-1 | 14 | TRBD1 | few | TRBV7-8 | TGTGCCAGCAGCCCAGACAGGGGAGACACTGAAGCTTTCTTT | CASSPDRGDTEAFF
TRBJ1-6 | 18 | - | - | TRBV18 | TGTGCCAGCTCACCAAGGCCGAGGGAAGTGGGAGATAATTCACCCCTCCACTTT | CASSPRPREVGDNSPLHF
TRBJ2-5 | 15 | TRBD1 | many | TRBV5-1 | TGCGCCAGCAGCTTGGTGGGACAGAGTCAAGAGACCCAGTACTTC | CASSLVGQSQETQYF